This T cell receptor beta chain originates from a study of cytomegalovirus exposure and HLA in healthy donors. About the study: A subsequent analysis stated that the roughly 130 validation repertoires were run on the same platform as the roughly 670 first-cohort repertoires. Study results and limitations: The TCR clusters that emerged in the first cohort tended, a later analysis found, to co-occur in the approximately 120 validation repertoires. Diagnosis of cytomegalovirus status made by the classifier reportedly showed high specificity and sensitivity. The investigators catalogued some 150 TCR beta chains as cytomegalovirus-associated.

The method was immunoSEQ multiplex PCR; TCRdb's version includes in-frame clones alone and lacks a portion of them. The sample carries 100,000 to 150,000 clones, roughly 90% recorded once. On this clone itself: Its antigen is currently unknown.

V trimming: 1 base; J trimming: 5 bases; junction bases outside the gene matches: 1. The CDR3 extends over 15 amino acids. Germline CDR1 is LNHDA and CDR2 is SQIVND (reference sequence). Source material: PBMCs. The rearrangement joins TRBV19 to TRBJ2-2; TRBD2 agrees at 10 bases. The TCR originated in a woman younger than 35 in good health and CMV-seronegative. CDR3 region: CASSIAAGGTGELFF. In DNA, the CDR3 is TGTGCCAGTAGTATAGCAGCGGGAGGGACCGGGGAGCTGTTTTTT.